The 2 T cell receptor beta chains listed next were all sequenced from one sample in a study of T cell responses to AZD1222 COVID-19 vaccine. Measured with immunoSEQ multiplex PCR; TCRdb has only the in-frame clones, and not every one. The sample consists of 250,000 to 300,000 clones, about 94% of them appearing once. Sample: peripheral blood, taken 28 days after the second AZD1222 dose. The receptors come from an adult who received the AZD1222 COVID-19 vaccine.

The rearrangement joins TRBV2 to TRBJ2-5, with D tentatively TRBD1 or TRBD2 (5 bases each). CDR1 SNHLY and CDR2 FYNNEI come from the germline V gene. The V and J ends lost 7 bases and 5 bases respectively, with 17 bases between them. The CDR3 spans 14 residues. The CDR3 region has the DNA TGTGCCAGCACCCGGGACCACACCGGGGAGACCCAGTACTTC. Translating gives CASTRDHTGETQYF.

The chain links TRBV6-5 to TRBJ2-7; D unresolved. From germline, CDR1 is MNHEY and CDR2 SVGAGI. This CDR3 is built from 15 residues. V dropped 7 bases and J dropped 5 bases, with 21 bases sitting between them. The CDR3 DNA reads TGTGCCAGCACCCCCCCGGGCACGGCTTCGCACGAGCAGTACTTC. This gives the protein CASTPPGTASHEQYF.